This T cell receptor beta chain came from a study of blood T cell repertoires in COVID-19 (dated by TCRdb to about 2020). Turning to the overall study: Samples from collaborators originated in the United States, Italy and Spain and spanned both the acute and convalescent phases of COVID-19. The prospective study material was composed of cDNA or gDNA derived from T cells, B-cell-depleted T cells, or PBMCs. The dataset comprised deeply sampled blood TCRbeta repertoires from subjects exposed to, actively infected with, or recovered from COVID-19. The repertoires were released in a freely available public database meant as a resource for research on the immune response to SARS-CoV-2. The samples were drawn from two sources: the first 160 participants of the ongoing ImmuneRACE study, and 1,000 to 1,500 subjects contributed by 6 global collaborators. Sample metadata almost always included a de-identified subject ID, COVID-19 status, age in years and sex. Where available, HLA class I and class II types were taken from metadata supplied by the sample provider and were not determined by assay-based typing. Overall study outcomes, separate from this receptor: The quantity of clinical and demographic metadata differed by source and by participant and was supplied without curation.

From the germline V gene, CDR1 is MNHNS and CDR2 is SASEGT. Between the V and J ends, shortened by 2 bases and 6 bases respectively, the junction contains 8 bases. The CDR3 sequence holds 12 residues, the cysteine and phenylalanine included. Just CDR3 DNA is preserved here, 36 bases in frame from base 1. A word on this clone: Its specific antigen is unknown. No base qualities exist here, and no much larger clone lies one base off it.

One collaborating source in Seattle enrolled patients during active infection and followed them longitudinally through the course of disease. Each collaborating institution followed its own protocols to collect whole blood in K2EDTA tubes. For TCRbeta analysis, collaborators shipped samples as frozen whole blood, isolated PBMCs, or DNA extracted from either of those sample types. TCRbeta CDR3 regions were amplified from genomic DNA using the immunoSEQ Assay, a bias-controlled multiplex PCR. Per the authors' processing: Nucleated cell counts per sample were estimated from amplification of reference gene primers within the assay. Sequence reads were collapsed and filtered to measure the absolute abundance of every unique TCRbeta CDR3 rearrangement. Productive Simpson clonality was computed per sample as the square root of Simpson's diversity index over productive rearrangements. Entries here come from immuneACCESS through TCRdb and include only in-frame sequences with V and J called. Some clones fail to appear in such tables; in the studies checked, an unresolved V gene covers under half of the shortfall, and the cause of the remainder is unknown. The V and J calls and clone size were taken over from that table, and D and trimming were inferred from the DNA. Within this sample are about 200,000 clones, with around nine tenths of them counted one time only. The ten largest clones add up to roughly a sixth of the sample.

Sequences were obtained from peripheral blood. This receptor was taken from a middle-aged man with COVID-19, enrolled during active disease. The chain uses TRBV6-1 and TRBJ2-7; the D gene is possibly TRBD2, with 5 bases matching. At the DNA level, the sequence is TGTGCCAGCAGTGAAATGGAGGCCGAGCAGTACTTC. This yields the protein CASSEMEAEQYF.